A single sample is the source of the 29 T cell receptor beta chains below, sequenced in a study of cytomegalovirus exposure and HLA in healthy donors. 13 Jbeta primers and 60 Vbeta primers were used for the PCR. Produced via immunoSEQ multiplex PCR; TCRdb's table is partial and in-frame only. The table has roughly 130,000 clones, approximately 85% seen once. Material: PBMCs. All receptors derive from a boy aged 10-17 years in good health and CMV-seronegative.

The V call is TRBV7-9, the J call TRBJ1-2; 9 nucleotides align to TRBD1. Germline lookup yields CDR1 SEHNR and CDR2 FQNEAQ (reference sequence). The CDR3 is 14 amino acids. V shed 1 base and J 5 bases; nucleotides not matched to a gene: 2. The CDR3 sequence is CASSLGDRAYGYTF. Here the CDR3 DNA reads TGTGCCAGCAGCTTAGGGGACAGGGCGTATGGCTACACCTTC.

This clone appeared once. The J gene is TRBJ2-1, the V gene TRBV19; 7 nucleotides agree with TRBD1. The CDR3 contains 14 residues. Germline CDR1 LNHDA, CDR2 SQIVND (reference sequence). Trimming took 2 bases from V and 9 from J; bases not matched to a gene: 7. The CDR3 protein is CASSIQGVKSEQFF. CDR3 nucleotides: TGTGCCAGTAGTATACAGGGGGTTAAGAGTGAGCAGTTCTTC. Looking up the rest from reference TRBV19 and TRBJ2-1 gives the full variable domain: DGGITQSPKYLFRKEGQNVTLSCEQNLNHDAMYWYRQDPGQGLRLIYYSQIVNDFQKGDIAEGYSVSREKKESFPLTVTSAQKNPTAFYLCASSIQGVKSEQFFGPGTRLTVL.

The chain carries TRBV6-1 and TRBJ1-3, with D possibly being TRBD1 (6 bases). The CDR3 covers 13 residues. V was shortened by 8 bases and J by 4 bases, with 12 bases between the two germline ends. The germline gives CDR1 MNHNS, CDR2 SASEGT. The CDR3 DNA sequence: TGTGCCAGCTCCAGGGGAGTGGGAAACACCATATATTTT. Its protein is CASSRGVGNTIYF.

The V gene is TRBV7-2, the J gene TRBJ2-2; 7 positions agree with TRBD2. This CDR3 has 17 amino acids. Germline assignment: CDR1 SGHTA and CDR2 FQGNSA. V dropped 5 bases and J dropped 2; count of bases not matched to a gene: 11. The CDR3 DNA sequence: TGTGCCAGCAGCCCTACCTTGGGGGGGGGAAACACCGGGGAGCTGTTTTTT. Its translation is CASSPTLGGGNTGELFF.

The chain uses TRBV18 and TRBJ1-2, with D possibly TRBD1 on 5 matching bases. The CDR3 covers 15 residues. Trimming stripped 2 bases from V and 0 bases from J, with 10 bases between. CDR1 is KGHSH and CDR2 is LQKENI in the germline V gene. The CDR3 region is CASSPGQGANYGYTF. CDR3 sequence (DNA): TGTGCCAGCTCACCAGGGCAGGGCGCTAACTATGGCTACACCTTC.

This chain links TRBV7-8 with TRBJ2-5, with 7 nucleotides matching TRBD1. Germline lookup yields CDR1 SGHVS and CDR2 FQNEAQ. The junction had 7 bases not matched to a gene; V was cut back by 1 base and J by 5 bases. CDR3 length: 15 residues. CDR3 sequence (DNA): TGTGCCAGCAGCTTAGGACCAGGGGGTGGGGAGACCCAGTACTTC. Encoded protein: CASSLGPGGGETQYF.

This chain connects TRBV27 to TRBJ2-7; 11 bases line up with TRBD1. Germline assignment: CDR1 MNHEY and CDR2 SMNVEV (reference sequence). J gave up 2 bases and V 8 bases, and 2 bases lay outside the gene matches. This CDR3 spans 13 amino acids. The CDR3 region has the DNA TGTGCCAGCCGGGACAGGGGGACCTACGAGCAGTACTTC. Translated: CASRDRGTYEQYF.

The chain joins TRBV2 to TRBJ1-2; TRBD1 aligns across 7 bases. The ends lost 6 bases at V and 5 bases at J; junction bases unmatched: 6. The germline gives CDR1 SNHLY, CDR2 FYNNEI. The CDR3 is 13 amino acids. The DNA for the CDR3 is TGTGCCAGCAGCGATACAGGGGAGTATGGCTACACCTTC. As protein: CASSDTGEYGYTF.

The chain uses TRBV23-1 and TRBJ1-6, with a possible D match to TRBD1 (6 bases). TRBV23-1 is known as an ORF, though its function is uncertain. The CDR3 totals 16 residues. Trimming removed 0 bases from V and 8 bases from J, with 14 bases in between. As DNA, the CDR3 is TGCGCCAGCAGTCAATCGGCCCGGGGGGCTTATTCACCCCTCCACTTT. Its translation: CASSQSARGAYSPLHF.

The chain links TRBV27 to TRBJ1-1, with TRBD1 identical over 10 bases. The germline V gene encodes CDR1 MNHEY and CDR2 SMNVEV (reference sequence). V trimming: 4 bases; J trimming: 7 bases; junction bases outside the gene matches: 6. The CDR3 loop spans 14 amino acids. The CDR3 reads CASSSGQGFHEAFF. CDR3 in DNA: TGTGCCAGCAGTTCGGGACAGGGGTTCCATGAAGCTTTCTTT.

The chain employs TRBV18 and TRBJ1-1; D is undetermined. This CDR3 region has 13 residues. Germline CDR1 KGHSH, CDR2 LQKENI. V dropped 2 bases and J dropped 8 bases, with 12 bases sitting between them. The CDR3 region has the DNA TGTGCCAGCTCACCAAAACCGGCGGCGGAAGCTTTCTTT. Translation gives CASSPKPAAEAFF. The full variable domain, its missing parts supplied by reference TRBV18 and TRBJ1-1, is NAGVMQNPRHLVRRRGQEARLRCSPMKGHSHVYWYRQLPEEGLKFMVYLQKENIIDESGMPKERFSAEFPKEGPSILRIQQVVRGDSAAYFCASSPKPAAEAFFGQGTRLTVV.

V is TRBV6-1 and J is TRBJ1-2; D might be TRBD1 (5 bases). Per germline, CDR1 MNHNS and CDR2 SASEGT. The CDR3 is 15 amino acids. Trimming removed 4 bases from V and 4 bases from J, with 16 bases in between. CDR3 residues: CASSVAAGQIYGYTF. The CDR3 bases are TGTGCCAGCAGTGTAGCCGCGGGGCAAATCTATGGCTACACCTTC.

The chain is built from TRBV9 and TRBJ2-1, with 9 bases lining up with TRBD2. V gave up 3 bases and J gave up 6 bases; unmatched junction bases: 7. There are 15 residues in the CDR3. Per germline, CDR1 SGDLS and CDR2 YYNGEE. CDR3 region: CASSGGTSPINEQFF. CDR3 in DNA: TGTGCCAGCAGCGGGGGGACTAGCCCGATCAATGAGCAGTTCTTC.

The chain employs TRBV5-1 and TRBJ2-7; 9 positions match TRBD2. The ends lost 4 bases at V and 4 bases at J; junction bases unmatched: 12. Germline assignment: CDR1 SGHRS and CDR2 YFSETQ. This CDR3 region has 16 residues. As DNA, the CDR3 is TGCGCCAGCAGCCATCGGACTAGCGAGAGAGAGTACGAGCAGTACTTC. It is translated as CASSHRTSEREYEQYF. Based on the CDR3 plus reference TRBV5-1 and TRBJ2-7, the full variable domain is KAGVTQTPRYLIKTRGQQVTLSCSPISGHRSVSWYQQTPGQGLQFLFEYFSETQRNKGNFPGRFSGRQFSNSRSEMNVSTLELGDSALYLCASSHRTSEREYEQYFGPGTRLTVT.

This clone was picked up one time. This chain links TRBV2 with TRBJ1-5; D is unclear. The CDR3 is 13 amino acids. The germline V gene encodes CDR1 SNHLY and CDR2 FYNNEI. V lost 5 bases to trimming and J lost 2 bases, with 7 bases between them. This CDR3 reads CASSREGNQPQHF. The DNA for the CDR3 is TGTGCCAGCAGTCGGGAGGGCAATCAGCCCCAGCATTTT.

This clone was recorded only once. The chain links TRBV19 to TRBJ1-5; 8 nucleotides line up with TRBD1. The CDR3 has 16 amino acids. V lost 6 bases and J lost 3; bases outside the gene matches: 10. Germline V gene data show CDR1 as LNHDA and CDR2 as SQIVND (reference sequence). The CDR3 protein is CASRLYRGEPNQPQHF. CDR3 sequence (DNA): TGTGCCAGTAGACTCTACAGGGGGGAACCCAATCAGCCCCAGCATTTT.

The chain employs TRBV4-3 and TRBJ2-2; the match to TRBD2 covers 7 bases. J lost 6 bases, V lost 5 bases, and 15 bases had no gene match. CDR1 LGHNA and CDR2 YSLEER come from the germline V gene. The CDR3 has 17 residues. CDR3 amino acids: CASSEVNGGEGPGELFF. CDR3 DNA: TGCGCCAGCAGCGAGGTCAATGGAGGGGAGGGACCCGGGGAGCTGTTTTTT.

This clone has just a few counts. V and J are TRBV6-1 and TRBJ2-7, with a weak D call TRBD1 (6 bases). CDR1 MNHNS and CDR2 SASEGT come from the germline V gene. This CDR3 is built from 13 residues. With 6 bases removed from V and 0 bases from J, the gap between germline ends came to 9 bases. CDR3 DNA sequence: TGTGCCAGCAGAGAGACAGGCTCCTACGAGCAGTACTTC. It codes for CASRETGSYEQYF.

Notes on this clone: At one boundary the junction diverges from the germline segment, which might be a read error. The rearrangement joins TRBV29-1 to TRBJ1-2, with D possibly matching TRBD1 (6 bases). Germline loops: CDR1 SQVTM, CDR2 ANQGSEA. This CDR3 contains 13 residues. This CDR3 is CSGRLTGGYGYPF. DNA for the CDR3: TGCAGCGGACGCCTCACGGGGGGCTATGGCTACCCCTTC.

CDR3 in amino acids: CASSWRGSGNTIYF. The CDR3 DNA is TGTGCCAGCAGTTGGAGGGGATCTGGAAACACCATATATTTT. The chain combines TRBV28 with TRBJ1-3, with TRBD1 as a possible D gene (5 bases). The CDR3 consists of 14 residues. With 4 bases removed from V and 1 base from J, the gap between germline ends came to 8 bases. The germline V gene has CDR1 MDHEN and CDR2 SYDVKM.

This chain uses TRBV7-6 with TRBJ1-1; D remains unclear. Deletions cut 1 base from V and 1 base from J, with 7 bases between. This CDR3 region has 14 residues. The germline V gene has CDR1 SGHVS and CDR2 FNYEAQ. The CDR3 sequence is CASSLGGSNTEAFF. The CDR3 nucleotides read TGTGCCAGCAGCTTAGGCGGATCGAACACTGAAGCTTTCTTT.

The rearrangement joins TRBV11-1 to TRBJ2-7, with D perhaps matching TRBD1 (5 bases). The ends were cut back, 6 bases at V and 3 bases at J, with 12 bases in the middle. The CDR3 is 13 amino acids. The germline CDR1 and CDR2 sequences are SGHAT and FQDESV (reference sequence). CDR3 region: CASSFQTVYEQYF. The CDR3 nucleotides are TGTGCCAGCAGTTTCCAGACAGTCTACGAGCAGTACTTC.

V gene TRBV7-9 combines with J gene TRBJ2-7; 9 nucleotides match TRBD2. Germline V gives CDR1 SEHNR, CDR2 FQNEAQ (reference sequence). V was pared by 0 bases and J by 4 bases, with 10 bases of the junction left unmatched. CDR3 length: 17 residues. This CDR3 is CASSLASAGGPGYEQYF. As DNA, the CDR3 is TGTGCCAGCAGCTTAGCGTCGGCGGGAGGGCCGGGATACGAGCAGTACTTC.

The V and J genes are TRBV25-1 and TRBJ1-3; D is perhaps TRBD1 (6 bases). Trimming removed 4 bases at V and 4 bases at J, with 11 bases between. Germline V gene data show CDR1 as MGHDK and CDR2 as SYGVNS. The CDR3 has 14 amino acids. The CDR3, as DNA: TGTGCCAGCAGTGGTAGGGGGGGAGGAAACACCATATATTTT. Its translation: CASSGRGGGNTIYF.

The CDR3 loop reads CASSQDTNYGYTF. CDR3 coding DNA: TGCGCCAGCAGCCAAGACACTAACTATGGCTACACCTTC. The rearrangement uses TRBV4-3 and TRBJ1-2; D unresolved. The germline V and J ends were trimmed by 0 bases and 0 bases, with 2 bases remaining between them. CDR1 and CDR2 (germline): LGHNA, YSLEER. The CDR3 has 13 residues.

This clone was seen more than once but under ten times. CDR3 in amino acids: CASSQDMGQSNQPQHF. In DNA form, the CDR3 reads TGTGCCAGCAGCCAAGATATGGGGCAGAGCAATCAGCCCCAGCATTTT. The chain couples TRBV14 to TRBJ1-5; D possibly corresponds to TRBD1 (5 bases). The V gene's germline CDR1 is SGHDN and CDR2 FVKESK. The CDR3 runs to 16 residues. Trimming shortened V by 0 bases and J by 1 base, and 10 bases separated the two germline ends.

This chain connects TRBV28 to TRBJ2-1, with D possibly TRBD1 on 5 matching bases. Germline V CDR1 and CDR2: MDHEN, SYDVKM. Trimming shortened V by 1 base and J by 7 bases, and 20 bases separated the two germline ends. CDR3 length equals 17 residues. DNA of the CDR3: TGTGCCAGCAGTTTATCAAGTTGGGCAGGGTCGACGAATGAGCAGTTCTTC. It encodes CASSLSSWAGSTNEQFF.

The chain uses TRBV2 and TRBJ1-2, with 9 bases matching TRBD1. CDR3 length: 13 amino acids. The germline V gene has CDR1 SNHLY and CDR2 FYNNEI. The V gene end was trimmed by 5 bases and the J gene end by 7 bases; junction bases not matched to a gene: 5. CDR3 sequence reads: CASSRTGDRGYTF. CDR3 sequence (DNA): TGTGCCAGCAGTCGGACAGGGGATCGTGGCTACACCTTC.

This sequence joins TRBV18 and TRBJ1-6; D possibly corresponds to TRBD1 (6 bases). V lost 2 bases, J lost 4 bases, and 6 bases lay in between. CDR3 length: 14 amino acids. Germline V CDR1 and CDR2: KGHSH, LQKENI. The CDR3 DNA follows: TGTGCCAGCTCACCAGGACAGTATAATTCACCCCTCCACTTT. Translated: CASSPGQYNSPLHF.